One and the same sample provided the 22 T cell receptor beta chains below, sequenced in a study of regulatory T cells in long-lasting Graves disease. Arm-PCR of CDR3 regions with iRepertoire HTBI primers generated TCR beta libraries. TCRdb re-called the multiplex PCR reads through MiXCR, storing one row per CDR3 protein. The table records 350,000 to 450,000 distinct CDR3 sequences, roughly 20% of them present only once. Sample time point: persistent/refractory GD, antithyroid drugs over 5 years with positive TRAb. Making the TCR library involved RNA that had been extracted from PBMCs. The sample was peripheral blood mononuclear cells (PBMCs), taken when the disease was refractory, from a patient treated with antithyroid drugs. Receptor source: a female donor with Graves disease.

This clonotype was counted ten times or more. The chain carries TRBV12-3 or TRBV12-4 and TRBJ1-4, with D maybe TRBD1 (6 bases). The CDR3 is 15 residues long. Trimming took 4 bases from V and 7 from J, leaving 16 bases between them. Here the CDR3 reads CASSSYGTPLEKLFF. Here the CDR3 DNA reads TGTGCCAGCAGTTCGTACGGGACACCTCTTGAAAAACTGTTTTTT.

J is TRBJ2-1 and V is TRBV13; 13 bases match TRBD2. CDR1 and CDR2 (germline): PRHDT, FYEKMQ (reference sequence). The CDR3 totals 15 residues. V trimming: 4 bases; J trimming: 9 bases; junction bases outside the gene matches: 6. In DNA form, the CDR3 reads TGTGCCAGCAGCTACGGACTAGCGGGAGCGGTTGAGCAGTTCTTC. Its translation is CASSYGLAGAVEQFF.

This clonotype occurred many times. CDR3 sequence: CASSFYGGEEETQYF. CDR3 in DNA: TGTGCCAGCAGCTTTTACGGGGGCGAGGAGGAGACCCAGTACTTC. This chain connects TRBV7-9 to TRBJ2-5, with D perhaps matching TRBD1 or TRBD2 (6 bases each). CDR3 length: 15 residues. The V and J ends lost 3 bases and 5 bases respectively, with 16 bases between them. Germline CDR1 and CDR2: SEHNR and FQNEAQ (reference sequence).

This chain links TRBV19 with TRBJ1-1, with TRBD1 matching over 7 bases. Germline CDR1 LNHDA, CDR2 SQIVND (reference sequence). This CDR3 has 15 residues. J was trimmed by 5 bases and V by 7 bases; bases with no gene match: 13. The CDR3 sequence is CASNTLQGGWTEAFF. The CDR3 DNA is TGTGCCAGTAACACTCTCCAGGGGGGATGGACTGAAGCTTTCTTT.

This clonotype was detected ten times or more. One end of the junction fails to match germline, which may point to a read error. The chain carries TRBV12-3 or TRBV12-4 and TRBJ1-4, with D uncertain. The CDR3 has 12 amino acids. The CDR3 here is CASSLVSEKLFF. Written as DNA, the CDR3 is TGTGCCAGCAGCTTAGTGAGTGAAAAACTGTTTTTT.

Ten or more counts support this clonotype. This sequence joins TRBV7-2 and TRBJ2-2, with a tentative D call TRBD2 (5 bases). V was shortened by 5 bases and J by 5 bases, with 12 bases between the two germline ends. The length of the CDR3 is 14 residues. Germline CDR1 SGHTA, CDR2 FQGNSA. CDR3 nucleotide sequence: TGTGCCAGCAGCCCTCCTAGCCAAACCGGGGAGCTGTTTTTT. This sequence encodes CASSPPSQTGELFF.

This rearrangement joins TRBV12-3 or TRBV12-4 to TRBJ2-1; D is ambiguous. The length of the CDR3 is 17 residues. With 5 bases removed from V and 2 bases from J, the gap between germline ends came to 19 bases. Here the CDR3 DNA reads TGTGCCAGCAGTCCAATATTCGGGCCGCCGACCTACAATGAGCAGTTCTTC. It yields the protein CASSPIFGPPTYNEQFF.

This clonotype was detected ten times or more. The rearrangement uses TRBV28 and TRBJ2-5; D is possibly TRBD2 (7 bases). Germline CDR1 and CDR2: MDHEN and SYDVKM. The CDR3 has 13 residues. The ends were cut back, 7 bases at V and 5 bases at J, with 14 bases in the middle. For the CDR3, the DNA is TGTGCCAGCAAGGGCGGGGGCCCGGAGACCCAGTACTTC. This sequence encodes CASKGGGPETQYF.

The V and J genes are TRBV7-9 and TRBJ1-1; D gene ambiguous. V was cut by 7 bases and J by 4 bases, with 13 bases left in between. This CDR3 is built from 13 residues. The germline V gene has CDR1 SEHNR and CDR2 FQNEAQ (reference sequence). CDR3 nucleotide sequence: TGTGCCAGCACATTAGCGGAGGGCACTGAAGCTTTCTTT. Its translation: CASTLAEGTEAFF. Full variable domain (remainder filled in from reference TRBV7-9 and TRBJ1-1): DTGVSQNPRHKITKRGQNVTFRCDPISEHNRLYWYRQTLGQGPEFLTYFQNEAQLEKSRLLSDRFSAERPKGSFSTLEIQRTEQGDSAMYLCASTLAEGTEAFFGQGTRLTVV.

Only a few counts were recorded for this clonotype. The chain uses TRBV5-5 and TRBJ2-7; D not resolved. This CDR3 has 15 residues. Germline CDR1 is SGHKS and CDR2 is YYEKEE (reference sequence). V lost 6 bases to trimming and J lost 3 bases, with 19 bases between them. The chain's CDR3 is CASTISSGIVYEQYF. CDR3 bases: TGTGCCAGCACCATTTCGTCGGGTATTGTCTACGAGCAGTACTTC.

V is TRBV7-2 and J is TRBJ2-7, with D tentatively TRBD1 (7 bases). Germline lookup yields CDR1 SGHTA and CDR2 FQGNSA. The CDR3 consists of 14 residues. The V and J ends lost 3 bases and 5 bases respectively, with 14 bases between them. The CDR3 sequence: CASSFLQGRNEQYF. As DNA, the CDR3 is TGTGCCAGCAGCTTCCTACAGGGGAGGAACGAGCAGTACTTC.

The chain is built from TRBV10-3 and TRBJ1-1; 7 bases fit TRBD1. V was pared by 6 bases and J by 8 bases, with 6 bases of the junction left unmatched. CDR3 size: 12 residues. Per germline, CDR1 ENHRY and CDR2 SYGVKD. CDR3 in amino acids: CAISSGQVEAFF. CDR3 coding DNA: TGTGCCATCAGCTCTGGACAGGTAGAAGCTTTCTTT.

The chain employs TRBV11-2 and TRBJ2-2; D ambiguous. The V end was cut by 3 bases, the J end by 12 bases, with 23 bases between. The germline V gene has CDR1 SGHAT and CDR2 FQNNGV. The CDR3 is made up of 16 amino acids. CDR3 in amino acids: CASSFSVGLAVGKLFF. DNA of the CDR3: TGTGCCAGCAGCTTTTCTGTGGGCCTTGCTGTGGGGAAGCTGTTTTTT.

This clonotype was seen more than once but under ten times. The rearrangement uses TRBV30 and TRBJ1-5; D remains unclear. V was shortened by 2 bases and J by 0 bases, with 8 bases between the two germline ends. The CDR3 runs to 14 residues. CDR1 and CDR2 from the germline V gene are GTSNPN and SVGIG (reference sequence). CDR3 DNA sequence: TGTGCCTGGAGTAGCGGGAATAGCAATCAGCCCCAGCATTTT. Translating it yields CAWSSGNSNQPQHF.

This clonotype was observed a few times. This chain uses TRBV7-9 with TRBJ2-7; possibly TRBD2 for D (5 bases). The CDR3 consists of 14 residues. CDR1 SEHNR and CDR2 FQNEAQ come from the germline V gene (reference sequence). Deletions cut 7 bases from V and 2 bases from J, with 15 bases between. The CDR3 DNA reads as TGTGCCAGCACCCTCGGACTGGGTACCTACGAGCAGTACTTC. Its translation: CASTLGLGTYEQYF.

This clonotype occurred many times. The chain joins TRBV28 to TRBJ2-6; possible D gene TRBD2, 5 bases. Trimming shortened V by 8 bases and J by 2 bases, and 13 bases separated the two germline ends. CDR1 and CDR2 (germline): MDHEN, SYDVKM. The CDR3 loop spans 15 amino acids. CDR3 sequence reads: CASLRTPPGANVLTF. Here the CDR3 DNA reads TGTGCCAGCTTAAGGACTCCTCCTGGGGCCAACGTCCTGACTTTC.

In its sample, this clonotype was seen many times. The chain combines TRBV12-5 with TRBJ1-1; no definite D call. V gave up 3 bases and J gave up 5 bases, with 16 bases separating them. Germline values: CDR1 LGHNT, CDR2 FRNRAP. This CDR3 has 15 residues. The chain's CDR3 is CASGLSSNRSTEAFF. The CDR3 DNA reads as TGTGCTAGTGGTTTAAGCTCTAACCGGAGTACTGAAGCTTTCTTT.

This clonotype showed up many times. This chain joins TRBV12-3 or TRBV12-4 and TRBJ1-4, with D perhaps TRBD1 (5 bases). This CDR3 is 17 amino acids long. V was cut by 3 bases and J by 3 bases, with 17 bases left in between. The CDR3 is CASSLGLRDSANEKLFF. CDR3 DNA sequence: TGTGCCAGCAGTTTGGGACTAAGGGATTCGGCTAATGAAAAACTGTTTTTT.

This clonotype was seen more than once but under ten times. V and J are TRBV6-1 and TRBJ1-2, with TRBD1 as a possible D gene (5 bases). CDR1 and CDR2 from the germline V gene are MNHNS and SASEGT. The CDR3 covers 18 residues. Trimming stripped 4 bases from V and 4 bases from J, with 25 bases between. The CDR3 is CASSVPGAGAVFFYGYTF. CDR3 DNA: TGTGCCAGCAGTGTACCCGGGGCTGGGGCTGTCTTTTTCTATGGCTACACCTTC.

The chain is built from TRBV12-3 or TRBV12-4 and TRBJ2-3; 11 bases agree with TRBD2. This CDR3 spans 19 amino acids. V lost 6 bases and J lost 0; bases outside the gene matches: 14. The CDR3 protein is CASRPPRLAGGPSTDTQYF. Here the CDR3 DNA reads TGTGCCAGCAGGCCTCCTCGGCTAGCGGGAGGTCCCAGCACAGATACGCAGTATTTT.

The DNA for the CDR3 is TGTGCCAGCAGCTCGACTAGCGGGAGGGGCACAGATACGCAGTATTTT. This codes for CASSSTSGRGTDTQYF. The chain uses TRBV9 and TRBJ2-3; 14 positions match TRBD2. The trim removed 4 bases at V and 1 base at J, leaving 2 bases unmatched. CDR3 size: 16 residues. Looked up from germline, CDR1 is SGDLS and CDR2 is YYNGEE.

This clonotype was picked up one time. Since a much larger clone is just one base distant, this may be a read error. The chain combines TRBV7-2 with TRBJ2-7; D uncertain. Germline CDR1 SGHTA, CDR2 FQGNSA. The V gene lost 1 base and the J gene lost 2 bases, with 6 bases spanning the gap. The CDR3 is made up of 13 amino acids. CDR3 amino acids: CASSLVTPYEQYF. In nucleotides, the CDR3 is TGTGCCAGCAGCTTAGTCACACCCTACGAGCAGTACTTC.